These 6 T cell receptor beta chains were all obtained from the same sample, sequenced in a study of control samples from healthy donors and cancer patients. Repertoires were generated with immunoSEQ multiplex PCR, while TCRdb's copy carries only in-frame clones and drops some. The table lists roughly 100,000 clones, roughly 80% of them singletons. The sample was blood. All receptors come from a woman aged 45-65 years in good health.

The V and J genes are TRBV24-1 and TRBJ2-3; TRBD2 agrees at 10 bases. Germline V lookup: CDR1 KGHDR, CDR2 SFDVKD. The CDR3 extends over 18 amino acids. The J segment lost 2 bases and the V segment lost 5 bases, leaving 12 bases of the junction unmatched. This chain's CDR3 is CATSAGGVAGGDTDTQYF. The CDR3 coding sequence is TGTGCCACCAGTGCCGGAGGAGTAGCGGGGGGTGACACAGATACGCAGTATTTT.

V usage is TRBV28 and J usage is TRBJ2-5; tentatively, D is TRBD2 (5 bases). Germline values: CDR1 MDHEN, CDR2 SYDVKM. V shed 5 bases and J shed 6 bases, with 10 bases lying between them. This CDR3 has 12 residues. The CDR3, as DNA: TGTGCCAGCAGTCGAGGGCTACAGACCCAGTACTTC. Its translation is CASSRGLQTQYF.

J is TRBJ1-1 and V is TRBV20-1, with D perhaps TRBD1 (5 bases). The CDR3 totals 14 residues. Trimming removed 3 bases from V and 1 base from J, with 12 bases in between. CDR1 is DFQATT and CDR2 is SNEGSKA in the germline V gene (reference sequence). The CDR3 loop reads CSASLAGQNTEAFF. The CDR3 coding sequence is TGCAGTGCTAGTTTAGCAGGGCAGAACACTGAAGCTTTCTTT.

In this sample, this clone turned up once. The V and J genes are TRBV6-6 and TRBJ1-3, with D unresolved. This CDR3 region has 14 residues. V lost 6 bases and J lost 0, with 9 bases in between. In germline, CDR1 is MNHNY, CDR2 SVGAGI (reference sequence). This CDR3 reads CASSRGSSGNTIYF. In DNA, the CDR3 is TGTGCCAGCAGCCGCGGGAGCTCTGGAAACACCATATATTTT.

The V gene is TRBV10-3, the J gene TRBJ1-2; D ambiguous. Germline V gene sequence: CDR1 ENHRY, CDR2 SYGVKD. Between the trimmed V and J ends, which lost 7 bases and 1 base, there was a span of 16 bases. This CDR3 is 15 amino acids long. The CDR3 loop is CAINPWTDGNYGYTF. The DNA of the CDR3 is TGTGCCATCAACCCGTGGACGGATGGTAACTATGGCTACACCTTC.

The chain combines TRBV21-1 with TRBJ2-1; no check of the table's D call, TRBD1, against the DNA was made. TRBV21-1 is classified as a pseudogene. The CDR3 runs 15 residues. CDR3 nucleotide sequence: TGTGCCAGCAGCAAGTCTCGCGACAGGGGCAATGAGCAGTTCTTC. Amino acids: CASSKSRDRGNEQFF.